The 15 T cell receptor beta chains below were found in one sample sequenced in a study of blood T cell repertoires in COVID-19. The assay was immunoSEQ multiplex PCR, and TCRdb's table has in-frame clones only and misses some. The sample shows 200,000 to 250,000 clones, 90% of them seen only once. Sequenced: PBMCs or T cells enriched from blood (not recorded which). The receptors shown here come from a man aged 25-45 years who had been exposed to COVID-19.

The rearrangement joins TRBV21-1 to TRBJ1-2; TRBD1 is taken as the D call from the table, unchecked against the DNA. TRBV21-1 is shown as a pseudogene. CDR3 length: 16 amino acids. The CDR3 region is CASSNHRDRETDGYTF. DNA of the CDR3: TGTGCCAGCAGCAACCATAGGGACAGGGAAACGGATGGCTACACCTTC.

This clone was counted once. The chain has TRBV11-2 and TRBJ2-7, with 8 bases that match TRBD1. Germline CDR1 is SGHAT and CDR2 is FQNNGV. The CDR3 sequence is 14 residues long. V trimming: 5 bases; J trimming: 3 bases; junction bases outside the gene matches: 6. This CDR3 reads CASSRQGTFYEQYF. The DNA of the CDR3 is TGTGCCAGCAGCCGACAGGGGACCTTCTACGAGCAGTACTTC.

Concerning this clone itself: The identical CDR3 is also encoded by other nucleotide sequences in the sample. V and J are TRBV7-8 and TRBJ1-5, with 10 bases fitting TRBD1. J gave up 5 bases and V 5 bases, and 3 bases lay outside the gene matches. In germline, CDR1 is SGHVS, CDR2 FQNEAQ. CDR3 size: 14 residues. In DNA form, the CDR3 reads TGTGCCAGCAGCCGAGGGACAGGGGATCAGCCCCAGCATTTT. It translates to CASSRGTGDQPQHF.

This rearrangement joins TRBV27 to TRBJ1-4; unclear D gene. Germline CDR1 is MNHEY and CDR2 is SMNVEV (reference sequence). The length of the CDR3 is 14 residues. V dropped 0 bases and J dropped 8 bases, with 10 bases sitting between them. In DNA form, the CDR3 reads TGTGCCAGCAGTTTATCGTGGAGGGAAGAAAAACTGTTTTTT. It codes for CASSLSWREEKLFF.

The J gene is TRBJ1-5, the V gene TRBV1. TRBV1 corresponds to a pseudogene. There are 15 residues in the CDR3. The CDR3 nucleotides read TGCACCAGCAGCCAACCAGGGAGGGGGGATCAGCCCCAGCATTTT. Amino acid sequence: CTSSQPGRGDQPQHF.

This chain links TRBV6-2 or TRBV6-3 with TRBJ2-1; TRBD1 might be the D (5 bases). Germline V gives CDR1 MNHEY, CDR2 SVGEGT. This CDR3 has 16 residues. V lost 4 bases, J lost 3 bases, and 16 bases lay in between. Written as DNA, the CDR3 is TGTGCCAGCAGTTTAAGTCCCCAGGGCGACTACAATGAGCAGTTCTTC. Residues: CASSLSPQGDYNEQFF.

The V and J genes are TRBV9 and TRBJ1-5; D possibly corresponds to TRBD1 (6 bases). V shed 3 bases and J shed 4 bases, with 11 bases lying between them. The CDR3 runs 14 residues. CDR1 is SGDLS, CDR2 YYNGEE, per germline. DNA of the CDR3: TGTGCCAGCAGCGGGCAGGGGATTAATCAGCCCCAGCATTTT. The encoded protein is CASSGQGINQPQHF.

This clone was counted only a few times. V is TRBV7-9 and J is TRBJ2-1, with TRBD2 matching over 7 bases. Germline V CDR1 and CDR2: SEHNR, FQNEAQ (reference sequence). The V gene end was trimmed by 5 bases and the J gene end by 4 bases; junction bases not matched to a gene: 8. The CDR3 spans 15 residues. The CDR3 nucleotides are TGTGCCAGCAGCCGCCTGATAGCGGGTTACAATGAGCAGTTCTTC. Its translation is CASSRLIAGYNEQFF. Looking up the rest from reference TRBV7-9 and TRBJ2-1 gives the full variable domain: DTGVSQNPRHKITKRGQNVTFRCDPISEHNRLYWYRQTLGQGPEFLTYFQNEAQLEKSRLLSDRFSAERPKGSFSTLEIQRTEQGDSAMYLCASSRLIAGYNEQFFGPGTRLTVL.

This rearrangement joins TRBV20-1 to TRBJ2-5, with D uncertain. Trimming removed 4 bases at V and 4 bases at J, with 7 bases between. The CDR3 has 11 residues. Germline V gives CDR1 DFQATT, CDR2 SNEGSKA (reference sequence). CDR3 region: CSATRAETQYF. For the CDR3, the DNA is TGCAGTGCTACTAGAGCAGAGACCCAGTACTTC.

This chain uses TRBV11-1 with TRBJ2-3; 7 nucleotides match TRBD2. The CDR3 length is 13 residues. The germline V gene encodes CDR1 SGHAT and CDR2 FQDESV (reference sequence). Trimming removed 10 bases from V and 2 bases from J; junction bases left unmatched: 6. CDR3 nucleotide sequence: TGTGCCAATACGGGGGGATCCACAGATACGCAGTATTTT. It translates to CANTGGSTDTQYF.

The rearrangement uses TRBV19 and TRBJ2-3, with 7 bases that match TRBD2. The CDR3 spans 15 residues. In germline, CDR1 is LNHDA, CDR2 SQIVND (reference sequence). The V gene end was trimmed by 3 bases and the J gene end by 3 bases; junction bases not matched to a gene: 6. CDR3 sequence reads: CASSIPAGGTDTQYF. The CDR3 nucleotides read TGTGCCAGTAGTATTCCGGCCGGGGGGACAGATACGCAGTATTTT.

This clone was recorded a few times. The V call is TRBV4-1, the J call TRBJ1-4; no clear D. The CDR3 has 13 amino acids. Germline CDR1 MGHRA, CDR2 YSYEKL. The V end lost 5 bases, the J end lost 7 bases, and 11 bases lay between the germline ends. In nucleotides, the CDR3 is TGCGCCAGCAGCATCCGACCGGGTGAAAAACTGTTTTTT. It translates to CASSIRPGEKLFF.

The chain employs TRBV3-1 (or the pseudogene TRBV3-2) and TRBJ2-5; D unresolved. The CDR3 has 13 amino acids. Germline CDR1 reads LGHDT; CDR2 reads YNNKEL (reference sequence). V lost 2 bases and J lost 0, with 4 bases in between. The CDR3 sequence: CASSQFNQETQYF. CDR3 DNA: TGTGCCAGCAGCCAATTCAACCAAGAGACCCAGTACTTC.

V gene TRBV6-5 combines with J gene TRBJ2-1; 8 bases fit TRBD2. The germline gives CDR1 MNHEY, CDR2 SVGAGI. The CDR3 totals 15 residues. J was trimmed by 2 bases and V by 5 bases; bases with no gene match: 5. The CDR3 DNA sequence: TGTGCCAGCAGTAATAGCGGGGTCACCTACAATGAGCAGTTCTTC. Translated: CASSNSGVTYNEQFF.

The rearrangement links TRBV6-5 to TRBJ2-5; 10 bases align to TRBD2. From germline, CDR1 is MNHEY and CDR2 SVGAGI. V shed 0 bases, J shed 10 bases, and the junction held 2 bases outside the gene matches. The CDR3 spans 13 residues. This CDR3 reads CASSYSRLAGQYF. The CDR3 DNA reads TGTGCCAGCAGTTACTCGCGACTAGCGGGCCAGTACTTC.